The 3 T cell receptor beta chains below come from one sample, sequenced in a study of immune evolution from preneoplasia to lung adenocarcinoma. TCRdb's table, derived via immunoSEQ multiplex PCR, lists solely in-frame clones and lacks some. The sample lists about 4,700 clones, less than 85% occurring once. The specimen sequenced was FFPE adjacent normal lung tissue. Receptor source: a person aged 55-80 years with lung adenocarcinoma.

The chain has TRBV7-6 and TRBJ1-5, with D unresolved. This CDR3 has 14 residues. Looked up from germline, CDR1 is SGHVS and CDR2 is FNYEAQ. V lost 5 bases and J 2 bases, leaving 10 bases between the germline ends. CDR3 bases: TGTGCCAGCAGCCCCTCCGGGGGCAATCAGCCCCAGCATTTT. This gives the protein CASSPSGGNQPQHF.

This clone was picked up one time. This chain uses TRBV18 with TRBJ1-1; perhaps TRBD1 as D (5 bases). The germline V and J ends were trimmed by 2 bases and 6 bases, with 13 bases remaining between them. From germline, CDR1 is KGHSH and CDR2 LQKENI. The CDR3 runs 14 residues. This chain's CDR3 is CASSPSGTQPEAFF. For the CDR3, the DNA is TGTGCCAGCTCACCATCTGGGACTCAACCTGAAGCTTTCTTT.

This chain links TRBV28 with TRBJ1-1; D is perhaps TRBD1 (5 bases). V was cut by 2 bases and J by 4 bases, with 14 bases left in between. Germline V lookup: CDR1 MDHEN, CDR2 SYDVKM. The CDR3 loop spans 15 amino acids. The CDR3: CASSLPWGVGTEAFF. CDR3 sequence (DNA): TGTGCCAGCAGTTTACCCTGGGGGGTGGGCACTGAAGCTTTCTTT.